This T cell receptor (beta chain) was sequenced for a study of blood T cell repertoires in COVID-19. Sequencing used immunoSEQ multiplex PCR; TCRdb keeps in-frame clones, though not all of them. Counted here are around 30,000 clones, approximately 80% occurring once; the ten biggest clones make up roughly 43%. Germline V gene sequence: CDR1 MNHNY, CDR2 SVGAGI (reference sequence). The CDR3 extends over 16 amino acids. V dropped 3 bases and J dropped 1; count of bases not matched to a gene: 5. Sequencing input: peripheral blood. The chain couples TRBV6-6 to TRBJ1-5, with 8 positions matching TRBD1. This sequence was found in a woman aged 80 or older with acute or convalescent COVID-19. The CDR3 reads CASSYIQGASNQPQHF. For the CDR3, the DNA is TGTGCCAGCAGTTATATCCAGGGGGCGAGCAATCAGCCCCAGCATTTT.